The 27 T cell receptor beta chains in this list originate from one sample, sequenced in a study of blood T cell repertoires in COVID-19. Here immunoSEQ multiplex PCR was the method, and the copy in TCRdb shows in-frame clones only, minus some. The data show 250,000 to 350,000 clones, around nine tenths seen once. Sequencing used peripheral blood. Every receptor here comes from a woman in her sixties with acute or convalescent COVID-19.

This chain joins TRBV4-2 and TRBJ2-5; 7 nucleotides agree with TRBD2. CDR3 length equals 15 residues. CDR1 is LGHNA and CDR2 is YNFKEQ in the germline V gene. V shed 0 bases, J shed 5 bases, and the junction held 6 bases outside the gene matches. For the CDR3, the DNA is TGTGCCAGCAGCCAAGACGGCCCGCGGGAGGAGACCCAGTACTTC. It specifies CASSQDGPREETQYF.

The chain joins TRBV2 to TRBJ2-2; 13 bases match TRBD2. This CDR3 spans 16 amino acids. Trimming at V came to 7 bases and at J to 7 bases, leaving 9 bases not matched to a gene. CDR1 is SNHLY and CDR2 is FYNNEI in the germline V gene. CDR3 sequence (DNA): TGTGCCAGCACCTTACTAGCGGGGGGGCAGAGCGGGGAGCTGTTTTTT. It is translated as CASTLLAGGQSGELFF. Together with reference TRBV2 and TRBJ2-2, the CDR3 gives the full variable domain: EPEVTQTPSHQVTQMGQEVILRCVPISNHLYFYWYRQILGQKVEFLVSFYNNEISEKSEIFDDQFSVERPDGSNFTLKIRSTKLEDSAMYFCASTLLAGGQSGELFFGEGSRLTVL.

The V call is TRBV9, the J call TRBJ1-2; 7 positions agree with TRBD1. The CDR3 has 13 amino acids. From germline, CDR1 is SGDLS and CDR2 YYNGEE. V shed 4 bases, J shed 9 bases, and the junction held 9 bases outside the gene matches. The CDR3 protein is CASSFGQDVRYTF. In DNA, the CDR3 is TGTGCCAGCAGCTTCGGACAGGACGTCCGCTACACCTTC.

CDR3 sequence: CASAGTSVSYEQYF. The CDR3 DNA is TGCGCCAGCGCCGGGACTAGCGTTTCCTACGAGCAGTACTTC. The chain carries TRBV10-2 and TRBJ2-7; TRBD2 matches 10 bases. The CDR3 sequence is 14 residues long. Per germline, CDR1 WSHSY and CDR2 SAAADI. V shed 8 bases and J 1 base; nucleotides not matched to a gene: 5.

CDR3 DNA sequence: TGTGCCAGCAGGCCAGGCGGGGAAAAACTGTTTTTT. Translation: CASRPGGEKLFF. The chain carries TRBV7-9 and TRBJ1-4; no firm D call. This CDR3 has 12 amino acids. Looked up from germline, CDR1 is SEHNR and CDR2 is FQNEAQ (reference sequence). The V gene lost 6 bases and the J gene lost 8 bases, with 10 bases spanning the gap.

The chain employs TRBV10-3 and TRBJ2-2; TRBD1 aligns across 8 bases. The CDR3 runs 15 residues. The junction had 3 bases not matched to a gene; V was cut back by 6 bases and J by 0 bases. In germline, CDR1 is ENHRY, CDR2 SYGVKD. The CDR3 protein is CAIRKTGANTGELFF. As DNA, the CDR3 is TGTGCCATCAGAAAGACAGGGGCGAACACCGGGGAGCTGTTTTTT.

The V gene is TRBV6-2 or TRBV6-3, the J gene TRBJ1-2; 8 bases match TRBD1. With V trimmed by 6 bases and J by 6 bases, 12 bases remained unmatched. Germline-derived CDR1 and CDR2 are MNHEY and SVGEGT. The CDR3 runs to 15 residues. The CDR3 DNA reads TGTGCCAGCAGCCGACAGGGGAGGAGCATTAATGGCTACACCTTC. Protein: CASSRQGRSINGYTF.

The rearrangement joins TRBV19 to TRBJ1-2, with D unresolved. V gave up 3 bases and J gave up 6 bases, with 14 bases separating them. There are 14 residues in the CDR3. Germline V lookup: CDR1 LNHDA, CDR2 SQIVND (reference sequence). The chain's CDR3 is CASSIPARLNGYTF. The CDR3 DNA is TGTGCCAGTAGTATCCCGGCCAGGCTAAATGGCTACACCTTC.

V usage is TRBV28 and J usage is TRBJ1-2; 10 bases agree with TRBD1. Looked up from germline, CDR1 is MDHEN and CDR2 is SYDVKM. Trimming removed 5 bases from V and 4 bases from J; junction bases left unmatched: 7. CDR3 length equals 15 residues. CDR3 amino acids: CASSPTTGGVYGYTF. The CDR3 DNA sequence: TGTGCCAGCAGTCCTACGACAGGGGGCGTCTATGGCTACACCTTC.

The rearrangement uses TRBV10-3 and TRBJ2-7; unclear D gene. V lost 7 bases to trimming and J lost 1 base, with 8 bases between them. The germline gives CDR1 ENHRY, CDR2 SYGVKD. This CDR3 comprises 12 residues. The CDR3 protein is CAIIAQSYEQYF. Written as DNA, the CDR3 is TGTGCCATCATAGCCCAATCCTACGAGCAGTACTTC.

This clone turned up a few times. The sample has other DNA sequences that encode this CDR3 too. The chain couples TRBV5-4 to TRBJ1-2, with D possibly being TRBD1 (6 bases). The CDR3 has 13 residues. Germline CDR1 is SGHNT and CDR2 is YYREEE (reference sequence). The germline V and J ends were trimmed by 2 bases and 3 bases, with 8 bases remaining between them. The CDR3 DNA reads TGTGCCAGCAGCTTAGAGGGGGACTATGGCTACACCTTC. Protein sequence: CASSLEGDYGYTF.

This rearrangement joins TRBV19 to TRBJ1-6; 7 bases fit TRBD1. Losses at the gene ends were 5 bases for V and 7 bases for J; bases not matched to a gene: 8. Germline CDR1 and CDR2: LNHDA and SQIVND (reference sequence). The CDR3 covers 15 residues. The CDR3, as DNA: TGTGCCAGTAGTGGCAGGACAGGAGGGAATTCACCCCTCCACTTT. This codes for CASSGRTGGNSPLHF.

This chain uses TRBV29-1 with TRBJ2-5; perhaps TRBD1 as D (5 bases). Trimming pared 7 bases from V and 5 bases from J, leaving 11 bases between. The germline V gene encodes CDR1 SQVTM and CDR2 ANQGSEA. The CDR3 contains 11 residues. The DNA for the CDR3 is TGCAGCGGAGGACCAGGGGAGACCCAGTACTTC. Protein: CSGGPGETQYF.

The rearrangement joins TRBV28 to TRBJ1-5, with TRBD1 matching 7 bases. CDR1 is MDHEN, CDR2 SYDVKM, per germline. Germline trimming cut 5 bases from V and 7 bases from J; bases unmatched to any gene: 8. This CDR3 is 14 amino acids long. The CDR3 is CASSTDRAGQPQHF. The CDR3 region has the DNA TGTGCCAGCAGTACTGACAGGGCGGGGCAGCCCCAGCATTTT.

The chain links TRBV6-2 or TRBV6-3 to TRBJ2-2; maybe TRBD1 (6 bases). Germline CDR1 is MNHEY and CDR2 is SVGEGT. This CDR3 comprises 15 residues. The V end was cut by 0 bases, the J end by 6 bases, with 11 bases between. The CDR3 loop reads CASSYSRGRAGELFF. CDR3 nucleotides: TGTGCCAGCAGTTACTCCAGGGGACGGGCCGGGGAGCTGTTTTTT.

V usage is TRBV27 and J usage is TRBJ1-4; 11 positions match TRBD1. The CDR3 runs 15 residues. Germline V lookup: CDR1 MNHEY, CDR2 SMNVEV (reference sequence). The trim removed 5 bases at V and 8 bases at J, leaving 7 bases unmatched. The chain's CDR3 is CASSPRTGGFEKLFF. The DNA for the CDR3 is TGTGCCAGCAGTCCGAGGACAGGGGGCTTCGAAAAACTGTTTTTT.

This clone was detected only a few times. The chain recombines TRBV18 with TRBJ1-3; D ambiguous. Germline V CDR1 and CDR2: KGHSH, LQKENI. V lost 3 bases, J lost 4 bases, and 7 bases lay in between. The CDR3 runs to 13 residues. For the CDR3, the DNA is TGTGCCAGCTCACCGGGCCTCGGAAACACCATATATTTT. This encodes CASSPGLGNTIYF.

This clone was counted once. The chain carries TRBV29-1 and TRBJ2-1; 7 bases match TRBD2. CDR1 and CDR2 from the germline V gene are SQVTM and ANQGSEA. The V and J ends lost 0 bases and 3 bases, in that order; junction bases with no gene match: 8. The CDR3 contains 16 residues. The CDR3 sequence is CSVEDPLGRRYNEQFF. As DNA, the CDR3 is TGCAGCGTTGAAGATCCCCTCGGGAGGCGCTACAATGAGCAGTTCTTC.

This clone was observed a few times. The rearrangement links TRBV15 to TRBJ2-1; 7 nucleotides line up with TRBD1. The CDR3 is 15 residues long. Germline V CDR1 and CDR2: LNHNV, YYDKDF (reference sequence). V was clipped by 3 bases and J by 10 bases; unmatched bases: 12. CDR3 DNA sequence: TGTGCCACCAGCAGGGCCGACGACAGGGTAAACGAGCAGTTCTTC. This codes for CATSRADDRVNEQFF.

This chain connects TRBV7-8 to TRBJ2-7; possibly TRBD2 for D (6 bases). This CDR3 is built from 12 residues. The V end was cut by 8 bases, the J end by 3 bases, with 11 bases between. Germline CDR1 and CDR2: SGHVS and FQNEAQ. Here the CDR3 DNA reads TGTGCCAGCTCGGGAGATGACTACGAGCAGTACTTC. Translating gives CASSGDDYEQYF.

The chain couples TRBV7-8 to TRBJ2-1, with 14 bases matching TRBD2. Germline lookup yields CDR1 SGHVS and CDR2 FQNEAQ. J was trimmed by 9 bases and V by 0 bases; bases with no gene match: 4. The CDR3 length is 16 residues. The CDR3 loop is CASSLALTSGRAEQFF. CDR3 nucleotides: TGTGCCAGCAGCTTAGCCTTGACTAGCGGGAGGGCTGAGCAGTTCTTC.

As DNA, the CDR3 is TGTGCCAGCAGCTTGGTGACAGGTCGCGGTTCACCCCTCCACTTT. It specifies CASSLVTGRGSPLHF. V is TRBV5-5 and J is TRBJ1-6; TRBD1 might be the D (6 bases). CDR3 length: 15 residues. Germline V CDR1 and CDR2: SGHKS, YYEKEE (reference sequence). Trimming shortened V by 0 bases and J by 9 bases, and 13 bases separated the two germline ends.

The rearrangement links TRBV6-6 to TRBJ2-3; TRBD2 might be the D (6 bases). This CDR3 comprises 16 residues. Germline assignment: CDR1 MNHNY and CDR2 SVGAGI (reference sequence). V dropped 6 bases and J dropped 1 base, with 17 bases sitting between them. CDR3 residues: CASSSLGRGGTDTQYF. For the CDR3, the DNA is TGTGCCAGCAGCTCCCTTGGACGCGGGGGCACAGATACGCAGTATTTT.

The rearrangement links TRBV5-4 to TRBJ2-5; 12 bases agree with TRBD2. Germline V gives CDR1 SGHNT, CDR2 YYREEE (reference sequence). Germline trimming cut 0 bases from V and 5 bases from J; bases unmatched to any gene: 8. The CDR3 length is 17 residues. CDR3 DNA: TGTGCCAGCAGCTTGGCCGGGCTAGCGGGGGGGTCGGAGACCCAGTACTTC. Its protein product is CASSLAGLAGGSETQYF.

The rearrangement joins TRBV7-9 to TRBJ2-5; 8 bases match TRBD2. This CDR3 spans 13 amino acids. V shed 5 bases, J shed 7 bases, and the junction held 6 bases outside the gene matches. Germline CDR1 SEHNR, CDR2 FQNEAQ (reference sequence). Written as DNA, the CDR3 is TGTGCCAGCAGCCCGGACGGGGGGGGGACCCAGTACTTC. It encodes CASSPDGGGTQYF.

The chain joins TRBV19 to TRBJ1-1; 9 nucleotides line up with TRBD1. Germline CDR1 and CDR2: LNHDA and SQIVND (reference sequence). The J segment lost 4 bases and the V segment lost 5 bases, leaving 14 bases of the junction unmatched. The CDR3 runs 17 residues. The DNA of the CDR3 is TGTGCCAGTAGTTCGACGACAGGGGGGGGCTGGAGCACTGAAGCTTTCTTT. It encodes CASSSTTGGGWSTEAFF.

The rearrangement uses TRBV2 and TRBJ2-2; D not certain. The CDR3 is 15 residues long. V was trimmed by 8 bases and J by 5 bases, leaving 18 bases between them. Germline V gives CDR1 SNHLY, CDR2 FYNNEI. CDR3 protein: CASGEIERFTGELFF. The CDR3 DNA reads as TGTGCCAGCGGAGAAATAGAGAGGTTTACCGGGGAGCTGTTTTTT.